This TCR beta chain was captured by sequencing in a study of immune heterogeneity within non-small cell lung tumors (dated by TCRdb to the late 2010s). Describing the broader study: Histology comprised a few squamous cell carcinomas, ten to eleven non-squamous carcinomas and 1 tumor not otherwise specified. To look at intratumoral immune heterogeneity, the study ran whole-exome sequencing, RNA-seq and TCR beta repertoire sequencing on several spatially distinct regions taken from every NSCLC tumor. Transcriptome data were available for just about 40 loci from around eleven patients, whereas TCR repertoire analysis spanned around 58 tumor loci from fewer than 18 patients. For mutant peptides 8 to 11 amino acids long, netMHCpan-3.0 predicted neoantigen binding to the HLA alleles of each patient. Study-wide findings and limitations: High-frequency TCR beta clonotypes were found to be largely distinct between individual patients. Within a given patient, the same dominant CDR3B clonotypes showed up repeatedly across loci, although different tumor locations also carried unique high-frequency clones. Local T-cell repertoire clonality showed a statistically significant but moderate positive correlation with local tumor mutational burden (R around 0.34).

From cysteine to phenylalanine, the CDR3 is 20 amino acids long. Of the read, only the CDR3 DNA is kept; its 60 bases are in frame from base 1. CDR1 and CDR2, per the germline V gene, are SGHTA and FQGNSA. For this chain, trimming is 1 base at the V end and 0 bases at the J end, and the number of junction bases without a gene match is 8. For the TCR template, genomic DNA was extracted from bulk tumor tissue, and 500 to 750 ng of gDNA was amplified for each sample. During surgery, multiple biopsies were taken from each primary tumor and placed as far apart as possible within the tumor mass. The study cohort was described as untreated, and the patients were newly diagnosed NSCLC cases having curative surgery. Donors were fewer than 16 newly diagnosed non-small cell lung cancer patients undergoing surgery with curative intent. Two independent pathologists reviewed the resected tumor masses. Only high-quality DNA and RNA samples were carried forward to sequencing.

The TCR beta CDR3 region was amplified with a multiplex PCR system whose first round of roughly 11 cycles used 32 V-gene forward primers and 13 J-gene reverse primers. A QIAGEN Multiplex PCR Kit was used for first-round PCR, and the primer sequences were filed in Chinese patent CN105087789A. In a second PCR round, Illumina universal primers were added with the Phusion High-Fidelity PCR Kit. The TCR libraries underwent paired-end sequencing with a read length of 151 bp on the Illumina HiSeq X Ten platform. Regarding the original processing steps: Cutadapt removed reads without multiplex PCR primers, PEAR merged read pairs, and MiXCR with default settings called CDR3 regions. Repertoire diversity used Shannon entropy, and clonality was computed as one minus Shannon entropy divided by ln of productive unique sequence count. Clonotypes at a frequency of at least 0.5% were defined as dominant or high-frequency T-cell clones. The public reads were run again by TCRdb, first through fastp at Q25 and then through MiXCR, and only productive beta chains were kept. When rows share a CDR3 protein, they turn into one entry using the most common DNA and genes. The V and J calls and clone size come from TCRdb's table, not from the authors' own analysis. In this sample the table shows roughly 13,000 distinct CDR3 sequences, approximately 20% of which occur a single time. 4.6% of the sample goes to the ten largest clones.

This clonotype came up once. There is no known antigen for this receptor. Base qualities were left out, and no much larger clone turns up one base away. Evidence from one read is weak. The source of this sequence is a man aged 55 to 69 with non-small cell lung cancer. The sequenced material came from lung tumor tissue. The receptor chain draws on TRBV7-2 and TRBJ2-4; 14 bases in between match TRBD2. The CDR3 here reads CASSLDRETSGRVAKNIQYF. The DNA is TGTGCCAGCAGCTTAGACAGGGAGACTAGCGGGAGGGTAGCCAAAAACATTCAGTACTTC.